Following are 27 T cell receptor beta chains from one sample sequenced in a study of blood T cell repertoires in COVID-19. Only in-frame clones appear in the TCRdb table, and some are missing; sequencing was by immunoSEQ multiplex PCR. The data show tens of thousands of clones, with 81% seen just once and 20% to 25% held by the top ten. The source material was peripheral blood. These receptors were collected from a woman in her seventies with acute or convalescent COVID-19.

The V gene is TRBV5-5, the J gene TRBJ2-5; D remains ambiguous. Germline-derived CDR1 and CDR2 are SGHKS and YYEKEE (reference sequence). The V end was cut by 0 bases, the J end by 4 bases, with 7 bases between. There are 13 residues in the CDR3. The CDR3 reads CASSLGGPETQYF. The CDR3 DNA is TGTGCCAGCAGCTTGGGAGGCCCAGAGACCCAGTACTTC.

The rearrangement uses TRBV28 and TRBJ2-7, with 11 bases identical to TRBD1. Germline V CDR1 and CDR2: MDHEN, SYDVKM. V lost 2 bases and J lost 3; bases outside the gene matches: 3. This CDR3 region has 15 residues. DNA of the CDR3: TGTGCCAGCAGTTTAACCGGGACAGGGGGCTACGAGCAGTACTTC. This gives the protein CASSLTGTGGYEQYF.

There are a few counts of this clone. The rearrangement links TRBV7-8 to TRBJ2-3, with 10 bases aligning to TRBD2. Germline V gene data show CDR1 as SGHVS and CDR2 as FQNEAQ. V gave up 0 bases and J gave up 3 bases; unmatched junction bases: 3. The CDR3 sequence is 16 residues long. The chain's CDR3 is CASSLALSGGTDTQYF. Written as DNA, the CDR3 is TGTGCCAGCAGCTTAGCGCTTAGCGGGGGGACAGATACGCAGTATTTT.

The count of this clone is one. The V and J genes are TRBV9 and TRBJ2-7, with 9 bases that match TRBD2. This CDR3 comprises 16 residues. Unmatched junction bases numbered 13, after V lost 4 bases and J lost 5 bases. From germline, CDR1 is SGDLS and CDR2 YYNGEE. The DNA of the CDR3 is TGTGCCAGCAGCTCCCCTAGCGGGGCCAAACTTAACGAGCAGTACTTC. Encoded protein: CASSSPSGAKLNEQYF. Supplemented by reference TRBV9 and TRBJ2-7, the full variable domain reads DSGVTQTPKHLITATGQRVTLRCSPRSGDLSVYWYQQSLDQGLQFLIQYYNGEERAKGNILERFSAQQFPDLHSELNLSSLELGDSALYFCASSSPSGAKLNEQYFGPGTRLTVT.

This chain uses TRBV6-5 with TRBJ1-1; D unresolved. CDR3 length: 11 residues. Trimming left V 7 bases short and J 5 bases short, with 8 bases between. The germline gives CDR1 MNHEY, CDR2 SVGAGI. For the CDR3, the DNA is TGTGCCAGCACGGGTATGACTGAAGCTTTCTTT. This sequence encodes CASTGMTEAFF.

The V gene is TRBV7-2, the J gene TRBJ2-7; 8 bases line up with TRBD2. This CDR3 is built from 15 residues. J was trimmed by 2 bases and V by 1 base; bases with no gene match: 4. Germline V gene lookup returns CDR1 SGHTA and CDR2 FQGNSA. The CDR3 coding sequence is TGTGCCAGCAGCTTAGAAGCGGGGGTTGCCTACGAGCAGTACTTC. This encodes CASSLEAGVAYEQYF.

The genes are TRBV9 and TRBJ1-2; no definite D call. In germline, CDR1 is SGDLS, CDR2 YYNGEE. This CDR3 is 12 amino acids long. The V end lost 1 base, the J end lost 4 bases, and 5 bases lay between the germline ends. CDR3 nucleotides: TGTGCCAGCAGCGTAACTCCCTATGGCTACACCTTC. Translation gives CASSVTPYGYTF.

CDR3 DNA sequence: TGCGCCAGCAGCTTCCAGGGCGCAAGCTACGAGCAGTACTTC. Its translation: CASSFQGASYEQYF. V gene TRBV5-1 combines with J gene TRBJ2-7; a possible D gene is TRBD1 (5 bases). Deletions cut 2 bases from V and 3 bases from J, with 12 bases between. The CDR3 is 14 residues long. The germline V gene has CDR1 SGHRS and CDR2 YFSETQ. Full variable domain (missing parts from reference TRBV5-1 and TRBJ2-7): KAGVTQTPRYLIKTRGQQVTLSCSPISGHRSVSWYQQTPGQGLQFLFEYFSETQRNKGNFPGRFSGRQFSNSRSEMNVSTLELGDSALYLCASSFQGASYEQYFGPGTRLTVT.

The chain carries TRBV6-5 and TRBJ1-5, with 8 bases matching TRBD1. V trimming: 4 bases; J trimming: 1 base; junction bases outside the gene matches: 6. Per the germline V gene, CDR1 is MNHEY and CDR2 is SVGAGI. CDR3 length: 16 residues. The CDR3: CASSSYQGASNQPQHF. CDR3 DNA: TGTGCCAGCAGTTCCTATCAGGGGGCGAGCAATCAGCCCCAGCATTTT.

The chain links TRBV6-5 to TRBJ1-2, with 8 bases matching TRBD1. Germline lookup yields CDR1 MNHEY and CDR2 SVGAGI. J gave up 8 bases and V 6 bases, and 14 bases lay outside the gene matches. The CDR3 has 15 amino acids. The CDR3 is CASRRSGGRLGGYTF. CDR3 nucleotides: TGTGCCAGCAGAAGGTCAGGGGGCAGGCTCGGGGGCTACACCTTC.

This chain links TRBV9 with TRBJ2-1, with D possibly TRBD2 on 6 matching bases. The CDR3 is 14 amino acids. Trimming stripped 4 bases from V and 4 bases from J, with 12 bases between. Germline V lookup: CDR1 SGDLS, CDR2 YYNGEE. CDR3 nucleotide sequence: TGTGCCAGCAGCCTAATGCTAGCGTACAATGAGCAGTTCTTC. This codes for CASSLMLAYNEQFF.

The J gene is TRBJ1-2, the V gene TRBV18; maybe TRBD1 (5 bases). V was clipped by 3 bases and J by 6 bases, with 14 bases between them. The CDR3 sequence is 14 residues long. Per the germline V gene, CDR1 is KGHSH and CDR2 is LQKENI. CDR3 loop: CASSPNDSGNGYTF. DNA of the CDR3: TGTGCCAGCTCACCGAACGACAGCGGGAATGGCTACACCTTC.

This clone was observed a handful of times. V and J are TRBV30 and TRBJ1-2; 7 nucleotides match TRBD1. J gave up 4 bases and V 3 bases, and 5 bases lay outside the gene matches. Germline lookup yields CDR1 GTSNPN and CDR2 SVGIG (reference sequence). The CDR3 spans 13 residues. CDR3 DNA sequence: TGTGCCTGGAGGATACAGGGGATCTATGGCTACACCTTC. This codes for CAWRIQGIYGYTF.

The V gene is TRBV19, the J gene TRBJ2-1, with TRBD2 as a possible D gene (6 bases). Germline V gives CDR1 LNHDA, CDR2 SQIVND (reference sequence). The CDR3 is 16 amino acids. V was pared by 6 bases and J by 0 bases, with 15 bases between. The CDR3 DNA follows: TGTGCCAGTAGAGGGGAGACTAGAGGCTCCTACAATGAGCAGTTCTTC. Amino acids: CASRGETRGSYNEQFF.

The chain combines TRBV7-2 with TRBJ1-1; the D is unclear. Germline V gene sequence: CDR1 SGHTA, CDR2 FQGNSA. Between the trimmed V and J ends, which lost 2 bases and 4 bases, there was a span of 14 bases. The CDR3 spans 15 residues. CDR3 sequence (DNA): TGTGCCAGCAGCTTAACAGCCGCTTCGACCACTGAAGCTTTCTTT. Encoded protein: CASSLTAASTTEAFF.

This clone was seen a handful of times. V and J are TRBV11-2 and TRBJ2-7; 7 bases fit TRBD1. Trimming cost V 5 bases and J 3 bases; bases outside gene matches: 1. This CDR3 region has 12 residues. Germline CDR1 is SGHAT and CDR2 is FQNNGV. The CDR3, as DNA: TGTGCCAGCAGCCGGGACAGCTACGAGCAGTACTTC. Amino acid sequence: CASSRDSYEQYF. Using reference TRBV11-2 and TRBJ2-7 for the parts outside the CDR3, the full variable domain is EAGVAQSPRYKIIEKRQSVAFWCNPISGHATLYWYQQILGQGPKLLIQFQNNGVVDDSQLPKDRFSAERLKGVDSTLKIQPAKLEDSAVYLCASSRDSYEQYFGPGTRLTVT.

The chain joins TRBV11-3 to TRBJ2-7, with TRBD1 matching 8 bases. The CDR3 is 14 residues long. Germline trimming cut 1 base from V and 6 bases from J; bases unmatched to any gene: 5. CDR1 is SGHNT and CDR2 is YENEEA in the germline V gene. The CDR3 coding sequence is TGTGCCAGCAGCTTAGGGGGACAGGTGGCCGAGCAGTACTTC. It is translated as CASSLGGQVAEQYF.

The V call is TRBV12-3 or TRBV12-4, the J call TRBJ1-2, with D hard to call. V lost 6 bases to trimming and J lost 5 bases, with 13 bases between them. The CDR3 covers 13 residues. The CDR3 coding sequence is TGTGCCAGCAGCCTCTACTTAGCATATGGCTACACCTTC. It encodes CASSLYLAYGYTF.

This clone was found a few times. The chain combines TRBV7-2 with TRBJ1-6; TRBD1 matches 8 bases. The trim removed 1 base at V and 14 bases at J, leaving 10 bases unmatched. CDR1 SGHTA and CDR2 FQGNSA come from the germline V gene. The CDR3 has 15 amino acids. CDR3 nucleotides: TGTGCCAGCAGCTTAGGCTACACAGGGGGTCGCACCCTCCACTTT. Its translation: CASSLGYTGGRTLHF.

In DNA, the CDR3 is TGTGCCAGCAGTCCTCGCACAGATACGCAGTATTTT. This gives the protein CASSPRTDTQYF. The chain has TRBV27 and TRBJ2-3; unclear D gene. The V end lost 5 bases, the J end lost 1 base, and 4 bases lay between the germline ends. The CDR3 runs to 12 residues. CDR1 MNHEY and CDR2 SMNVEV come from the germline V gene (reference sequence).

The rearrangement links TRBV19 to TRBJ1-4; D unclear. Between the trimmed V and J ends, which lost 6 bases and 4 bases, there was a span of 9 bases. This CDR3 spans 13 amino acids. The germline V gene encodes CDR1 LNHDA and CDR2 SQIVND (reference sequence). In DNA form, the CDR3 reads TGTGCCAGTAGGAGGAATGTTAATGAAAAACTGTTTTTT. Translating gives CASRRNVNEKLFF. Full variable domain (remainder filled in from reference TRBV19 and TRBJ1-4): DGGITQSPKYLFRKEGQNVTLSCEQNLNHDAMYWYRQDPGQGLRLIYYSQIVNDFQKGDIAEGYSVSREKKESFPLTVTSAQKNPTAFYLCASRRNVNEKLFFGSGTQLSVL.

The chain joins TRBV5-1 to TRBJ1-2; 12 bases are a match to TRBD1. Losses at the gene ends were 4 bases for V and 8 bases for J; bases not matched to a gene: 6. CDR1 and CDR2 (germline): SGHRS, YFSETQ. The CDR3 has 14 amino acids. The CDR3 DNA reads as TGCGCCAGCAGCCAGGGACAGGGGGCGCAGGGCTACACCTTC. This encodes CASSQGQGAQGYTF.

This sequence joins TRBV2 and TRBJ1-4, with TRBD1 matching 8 bases. The V and J ends lost 2 bases and 7 bases, in that order; junction bases with no gene match: 6. Germline V gene data show CDR1 as SNHLY and CDR2 as FYNNEI. CDR3 length equals 15 residues. The CDR3 nucleotides are TGTGCCAGCAGTGAACGGACAGGGCGTGGTGAAAAACTGTTTTTT. It yields the protein CASSERTGRGEKLFF. Filled out from reference TRBV2 and TRBJ1-4, the complete variable domain reads EPEVTQTPSHQVTQMGQEVILRCVPISNHLYFYWYRQILGQKVEFLVSFYNNEISEKSEIFDDQFSVERPDGSNFTLKIRSTKLEDSAMYFCASSERTGRGEKLFFGSGTQLSVL.

This clone was seen once. The chain couples TRBV18 to TRBJ1-1; D is possibly TRBD1 (6 bases). There are 15 residues in the CDR3. The V and J ends lost 2 bases and 4 bases respectively, with 14 bases between them. Looked up from germline, CDR1 is KGHSH and CDR2 is LQKENI. The CDR3 sequence is CASSPSGQMGTEAFF. CDR3 DNA: TGTGCCAGCTCACCATCGGGACAAATGGGCACTGAAGCTTTCTTT.

The V and J genes are TRBV28 and TRBJ1-2; 9 nucleotides align to TRBD1. The CDR3 is made up of 12 amino acids. The ends lost 6 bases at V and 10 bases at J; junction bases unmatched: 6. The germline V gene has CDR1 MDHEN and CDR2 SYDVKM. The CDR3 loop is CASSLTGGYYTF. The CDR3 nucleotides read TGTGCCAGCAGCCTGACAGGGGGTTACTACACCTTC.

This clone was detected only a few times. This chain uses TRBV5-1 with TRBJ1-1; D ambiguous. CDR1 and CDR2 from the germline V gene are SGHRS and YFSETQ. V was pared by 3 bases and J by 1 base, with 22 bases between. CDR3 length: 18 amino acids. CDR3: CASSSYPSSDTQNTEAFF. DNA of the CDR3: TGCGCCAGCAGCTCCTACCCCTCCTCCGACACACAGAACACTGAAGCTTTCTTT.

The chain recombines TRBV11-2 with TRBJ1-5, with TRBD1 identical over 8 bases. The CDR3 extends over 15 amino acids. Germline CDR1 and CDR2: SGHAT and FQNNGV. Unmatched junction bases numbered 6, after V lost 2 bases and J lost 6 bases. The CDR3: CASSLTGTGFQPQHF. As DNA, the CDR3 is TGTGCCAGCAGCTTAACCGGGACAGGTTTTCAGCCCCAGCATTTT.